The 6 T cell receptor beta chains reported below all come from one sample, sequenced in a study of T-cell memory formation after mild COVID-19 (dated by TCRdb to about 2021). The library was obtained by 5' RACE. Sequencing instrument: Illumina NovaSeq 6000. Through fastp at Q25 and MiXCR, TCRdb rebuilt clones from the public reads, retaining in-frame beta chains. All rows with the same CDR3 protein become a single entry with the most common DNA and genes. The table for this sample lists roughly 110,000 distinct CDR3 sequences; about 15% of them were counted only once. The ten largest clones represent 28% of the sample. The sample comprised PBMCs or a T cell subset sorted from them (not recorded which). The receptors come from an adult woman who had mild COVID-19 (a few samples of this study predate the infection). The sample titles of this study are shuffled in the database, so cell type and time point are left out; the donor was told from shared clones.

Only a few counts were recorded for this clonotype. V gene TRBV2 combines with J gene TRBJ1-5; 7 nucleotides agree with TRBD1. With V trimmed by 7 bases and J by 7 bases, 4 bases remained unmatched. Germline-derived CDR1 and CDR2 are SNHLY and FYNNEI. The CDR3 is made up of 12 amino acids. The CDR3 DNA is TGTGCCAGCAAAGGGGGCTTGCAGCCCCAGCATTTT. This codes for CASKGGLQPQHF.

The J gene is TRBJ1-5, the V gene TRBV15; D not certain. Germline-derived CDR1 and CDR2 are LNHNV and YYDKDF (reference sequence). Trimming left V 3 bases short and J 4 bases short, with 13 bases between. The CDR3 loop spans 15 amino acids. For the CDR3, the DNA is TGTGCCACCAGCAGCGGTAGGATGGCGAATCAGCCCCAGCATTTT. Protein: CATSSGRMANQPQHF.

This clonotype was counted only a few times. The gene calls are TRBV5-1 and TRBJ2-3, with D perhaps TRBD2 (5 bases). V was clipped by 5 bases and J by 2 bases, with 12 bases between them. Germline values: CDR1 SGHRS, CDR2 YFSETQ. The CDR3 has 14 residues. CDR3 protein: CASSGAGDTDTQYF. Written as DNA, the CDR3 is TGCGCCAGCAGTGGTGCCGGGGACACAGATACGCAGTATTTT.

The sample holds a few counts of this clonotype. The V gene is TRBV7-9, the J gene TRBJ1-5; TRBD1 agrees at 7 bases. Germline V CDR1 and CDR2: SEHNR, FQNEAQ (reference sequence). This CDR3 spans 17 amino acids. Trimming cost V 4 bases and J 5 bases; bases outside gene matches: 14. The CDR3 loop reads CASSSVPGTARDQPQHF. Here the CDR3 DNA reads TGTGCCAGCAGCTCAGTCCCTGGGACAGCCAGGGATCAGCCCCAGCATTTT.

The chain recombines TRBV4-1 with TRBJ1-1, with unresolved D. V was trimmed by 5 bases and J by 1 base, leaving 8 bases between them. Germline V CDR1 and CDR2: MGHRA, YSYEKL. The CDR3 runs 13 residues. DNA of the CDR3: TGCGCCAGCAGCAAGGGAACGAACACTGAAGCTTTCTTT. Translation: CASSKGTNTEAFF.

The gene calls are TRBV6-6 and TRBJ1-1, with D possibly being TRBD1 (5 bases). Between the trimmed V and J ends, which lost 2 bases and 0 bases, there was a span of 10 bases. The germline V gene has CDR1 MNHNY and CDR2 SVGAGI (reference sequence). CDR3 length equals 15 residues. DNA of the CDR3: TGTGCCAGCAGTTACAGGGGCGGGATGAACACTGAAGCTTTCTTT. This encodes CASSYRGGMNTEAFF.